This is a list of T cell receptor beta chains from one sample in a study of blood T cell repertoires in COVID-19. Profiling relied on immunoSEQ multiplex PCR, and the TCRdb table lists in-frame clones only, not all of them. The sample consists of about 270,000 clones, approximately 90% of them appearing once. The sample taken for sequencing was PBMCs or T cells enriched from blood (not recorded which). Every receptor here comes from a woman aged 40-49 years with acute COVID-19. CDR3s include the opening cysteine and the closing phenylalanine or tryptophan.

V gene	J gene	CDR3 length	CDR3 protein
TRBV7-2	TRBJ2-1	19	CASSPRAGGNPSRGLQQFF
TRBV19	TRBJ1-5	15	CASTNIDGQEQPQHF
TRBV19	TRBJ2-7	14	CASSTLQGLYEQYF
TRBV5-1	TRBJ2-5	14	CASSSTGQKETQYF
TRBV19	TRBJ1-1	13	CATSQGLNTEAFF
TRBV7-2	TRBJ2-1	11	CASSPSLEQFF
TRBV27	TRBJ1-5	14	CASSLRDRGWPQHF
TRBV5-4	TRBJ2-7	14	CASSLSTASYEQYF
TRBV28	TRBJ1-1	14	CASKLQGRGDEAFF
TRBV6-4	TRBJ2-5	15	CASSDSRRGGETQYF
TRBV11-2	TRBJ1-2	12	CASSHGRYGYTF
TRBV12-3/TRBV12-4	TRBJ2-1	12	CASRPTGSEQFF
TRBV5-1	TRBJ1-4	15	CASSLDGGQYEKLFF
TRBV18	TRBJ1-6	15	CASSPGGGKNSPLHF
TRBV10-3	TRBJ2-3	17	CATKPFVAGAGTDTQYF
TRBV2	TRBJ2-7	16	CATGARQGPYSYEQYF
TRBV29-1	TRBJ1-5	14	CSVEARDSNQPQHF
TRBV11-2	TRBJ1-2	14	CASSLGASPYGYTF
TRBV11-3	TRBJ2-5	16	CASSLNLAGGGETQYF
TRBV6-6	TRBJ1-2	12	CASSSGQYGYTF
TRBV2	TRBJ2-7	14	CASAPGSQSYEQYF